This paragraph covers one T cell receptor (beta chain) sequence. The data were obtained in a study of CD8 T cells in Susac syndrome. Random hexamers primed reverse transcription of about 0.45 to 1 ug RNA. The method of amplification for TCR beta CDR3 was immunoSEQ multiplex PCR, covering 54 Vbeta and 13 Jbeta. TCRdb re-called the immunoSEQ multiplex PCR reads with MiXCR, one entry per CDR3 protein. The repertoire holds 200,000 to 250,000 distinct CDR3 sequences, with 80% to 95% as singletons. Control patients had untreated stable or active relapsing-remitting multiple sclerosis by revised McDonald criteria. Through negative isolation, CD4+ and CD8+ T cells were obtained, while TEMRA cells were enriched using FACS. Sequencing used CD8+ T cells from PBMCs. This receptor was obtained from a human donor with multiple sclerosis.

Here the CDR3 DNA reads TGTGCCAGCAGCTCCCCCTCTCTGGGTGGCTACACCTTC. Protein: CASSSPSLGGYTF. V usage is TRBV5-8 and J usage is TRBJ1-2, with unresolved D. V dropped 3 bases and J dropped 7 bases, with 13 bases sitting between them. This CDR3 contains 13 residues. Germline CDR1 and CDR2: SGHTS and YDEGEE.